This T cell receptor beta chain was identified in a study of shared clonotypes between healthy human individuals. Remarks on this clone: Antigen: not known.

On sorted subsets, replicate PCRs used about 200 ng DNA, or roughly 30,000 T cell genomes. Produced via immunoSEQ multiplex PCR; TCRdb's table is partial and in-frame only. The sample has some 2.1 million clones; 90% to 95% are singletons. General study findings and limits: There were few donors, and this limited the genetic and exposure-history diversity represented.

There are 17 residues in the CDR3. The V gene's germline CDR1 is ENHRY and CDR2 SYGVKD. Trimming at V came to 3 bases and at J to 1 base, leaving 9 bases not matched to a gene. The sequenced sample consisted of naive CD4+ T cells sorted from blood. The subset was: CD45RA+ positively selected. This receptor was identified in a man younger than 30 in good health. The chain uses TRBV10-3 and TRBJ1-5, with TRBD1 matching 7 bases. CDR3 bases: TGTGCCATCAGTGATTTTTGGGAGGGGGCAAGCAATCAGCCCCAGCATTTT. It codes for CAISDFWEGASNQPQHF.